The 7 T cell receptor beta chains listed next were all sequenced from one sample in a study of cytomegalovirus exposure and HLA in healthy donors. With 60 Vbeta and 13 Jbeta primers, the PCR was carried out. Clones were read by immunoSEQ multiplex PCR, and TCRdb kept only the in-frame ones, dropping some. The table shows about 140,000 clones, with around three quarters occurring only once. Material for sequencing was PBMCs. The receptors shown here come from a woman aged 18-29 years in good health and CMV-seropositive.

V is TRBV6-1 and J is TRBJ1-3, with D maybe TRBD1 (6 bases). Trimming took 6 bases from V and 4 from J, leaving 13 bases between them. This CDR3 comprises 14 residues. CDR1 and CDR2 from the germline V gene are MNHNS and SASEGT. The CDR3 reads CASRSGTTGNTIYF. As DNA, the CDR3 is TGTGCCAGCAGATCCGGGACAACCGGAAACACCATATATTTT.

The chain uses TRBV18 and TRBJ2-7; 10 bases line up with TRBD1. Germline loops: CDR1 KGHSH, CDR2 LQKENI. V shed 4 bases, J shed 3 bases, and the junction held 0 bases outside the gene matches. The CDR3 runs to 13 residues. Here the CDR3 reads CASSRDRGYEQYF. The CDR3 DNA reads as TGTGCCAGCTCACGGGACAGGGGCTACGAGCAGTACTTC.

The CDR3 sequence: CASSHTGDTGELFF. The CDR3 DNA follows: TGCGCCAGCAGCCACACAGGGGACACCGGGGAGCTGTTTTTT. The rearrangement joins TRBV4-1 to TRBJ2-2, with 7 bases matching TRBD1. This CDR3 spans 14 amino acids. CDR1 and CDR2 from the germline V gene are MGHRA and YSYEKL. The V and J ends lost 3 bases and 3 bases, in that order; junction bases with no gene match: 1.

As to this clone: Within the sample, other DNA sequences also encode this same CDR3. The rearrangement uses TRBV4-2 and TRBJ2-5; 7 nucleotides match TRBD2. Germline CDR1 is LGHNA and CDR2 is YNFKEQ. V dropped 0 bases and J dropped 4; count of bases not matched to a gene: 8. This CDR3 has 16 amino acids. As DNA, the CDR3 is TGTGCCAGCAGCCAAGATCGAGGCGGGGGAGCAGAGACCCAGTACTTC. Its translation: CASSQDRGGGAETQYF.

This clone has a handful of counts. The chain joins TRBV6-5 to TRBJ1-4; unclear D gene. V was pared by 8 bases and J by 8 bases, with 12 bases between. Looked up from germline, CDR1 is MNHEY and CDR2 is SVGAGI. The CDR3 totals 12 residues. The CDR3 loop is CASGRNPEKLFF. The CDR3, as DNA: TGTGCCAGCGGCAGGAACCCAGAAAAACTGTTTTTT.

V gene TRBV9 combines with J gene TRBJ2-2; 8 nucleotides line up with TRBD2. This CDR3 is built from 15 residues. Germline V gene data show CDR1 as SGDLS and CDR2 as YYNGEE. V dropped 3 bases and J dropped 2; count of bases not matched to a gene: 3. CDR3 DNA: TGTGCCAGCAGCGCCGGGACTAGTAACACCGGGGAGCTGTTTTTT. Amino acids: CASSAGTSNTGELFF.

The V and J genes are TRBV6-5 and TRBJ2-7, with 7 bases lining up with TRBD1. The CDR3 length is 15 residues. V was pared by 4 bases and J by 0 bases, with 6 bases of the junction left unmatched. Germline V lookup: CDR1 MNHEY, CDR2 SVGAGI. CDR3 sequence (DNA): TGTGCCAGCAGTTCCCAGACAGGGTCCTCCTACGAGCAGTACTTC. This sequence encodes CASSSQTGSSYEQYF.